Below are 9 T cell receptor beta chains sequenced from a single sample in a study of blood T cell repertoires in COVID-19. Method: immunoSEQ multiplex PCR; TCRdb's copy keeps in-frame clones and lacks some. The sample comprises some 180,000 clones, less than 80% of which are singletons, and roughly 14% rests with the top ten. Sequenced sample: peripheral blood. The receptors derive from a man between 50 and 59 years old who had recovered from COVID-19.

A single count supports this clone. CDR3 sequence: CASSQVGGVYEQYF. The DNA for the CDR3 is TGTGCCAGCAGCCAAGTGGGGGGGGTCTACGAGCAGTACTTC. This rearrangement joins TRBV3-1 (or the pseudogene TRBV3-2) to TRBJ2-7; 7 bases align to TRBD2. CDR3 length equals 14 residues. CDR1 LGHDT and CDR2 YNNKEL come from the germline V gene (reference sequence). After removal of 1 base from V and 3 bases from J, the junction contained 3 bases not matched to a gene.

The chain joins TRBV7-8 to TRBJ2-7; no reliable D call. Deletions cut 1 base from V and 2 bases from J, with 9 bases between. Germline CDR1 SGHVS, CDR2 FQNEAQ. This CDR3 comprises 14 residues. The CDR3 protein is CASSLEPNTYEQYF. The CDR3 nucleotides are TGTGCCAGCAGCTTAGAGCCCAATACCTACGAGCAGTACTTC.

The V and J genes are TRBV7-3 and TRBJ2-1; TRBD2 agrees at 7 bases. Trimming at V came to 9 bases and at J to 9 bases, leaving 8 bases not matched to a gene. CDR1 is SGHTA, CDR2 FQGTGA, per germline. The CDR3 covers 12 residues. The CDR3 is CASGRGGSEQFF. The CDR3 region has the DNA TGTGCCAGTGGGAGGGGCGGAAGTGAGCAGTTCTTC.

The V gene is TRBV19, the J gene TRBJ2-1, with 11 bases fitting TRBD2. In germline, CDR1 is LNHDA, CDR2 SQIVND (reference sequence). The length of the CDR3 is 17 residues. The junction had 16 bases not matched to a gene; V was cut back by 7 bases and J by 8 bases. The CDR3 DNA reads TGTGCCAGTACCGCGGGGGGGGGTACTAGCGGGAGATATGAGCAGTTCTTC. Translating gives CASTAGGGTSGRYEQFF.

This clone was detected only a few times. The chain carries TRBV7-3 and TRBJ2-2, with TRBD2 as a possible D gene (7 bases). CDR1 and CDR2 from the germline V gene are SGHTA and FQGTGA. The CDR3 loop spans 16 amino acids. The V end lost 4 bases, the J end lost 1 base, and 13 bases lay between the germline ends. The DNA of the CDR3 is TGTGCCAGCAGCTCCCAAGGGGGGGTGAACACCGGGGAGCTGTTTTTT. Its protein product is CASSSQGGVNTGELFF.

The chain carries TRBV12-5 and TRBJ2-7; 10 bases are shared with TRBD1. Germline V gene data show CDR1 as LGHNT and CDR2 as FRNRAP. With 4 bases clipped from V and 3 bases from J, the junction kept 3 bases outside the gene matches. The CDR3 totals 14 residues. The CDR3 sequence: CASGSGQGNYEQYF. The CDR3, as DNA: TGTGCTAGTGGTTCGGGACAGGGGAACTACGAGCAGTACTTC.

V and J are TRBV7-2 and TRBJ2-2, with D possibly TRBD1 on 5 matching bases. Per the germline V gene, CDR1 is SGHTA and CDR2 is FQGNSA. V was clipped by 5 bases and J by 6 bases, with 19 bases between them. The CDR3 totals 16 residues. The CDR3 spells CASSQGYLPYSGELFF. The CDR3 DNA follows: TGTGCCAGCAGCCAGGGATACCTACCTTACTCCGGGGAGCTGTTTTTT.

The chain joins TRBV11-2 to TRBJ1-4; D is undetermined. The germline V gene encodes CDR1 SGHAT and CDR2 FQNNGV. V gave up 5 bases and J gave up 3 bases, with 16 bases separating them. This CDR3 has 16 residues. CDR3 in DNA: TGTGCCAGCAGCGGACGAGCGAGGGCGCCTAATGAAAAACTGTTTTTT. Protein sequence: CASSGRARAPNEKLFF.

This chain connects TRBV10-1 to TRBJ2-1; TRBD2 agrees at 12 bases. This CDR3 is 15 amino acids long. J was trimmed by 9 bases and V by 6 bases; bases with no gene match: 9. The germline gives CDR1 WNHNN, CDR2 SYGVQD (reference sequence). CDR3 DNA sequence: TGCGCCAGCAGCATTCTAGCGGGAGGGCCGTGTGAGCAGTTCTTC. Protein: CASSILAGGPCEQFF.